The next 26 T cell receptor beta chains were all read from a single sample in a study of cytomegalovirus exposure and HLA in healthy donors. PCR was performed using 60 Vbeta and 13 Jbeta primers. TCRdb's copy holds only in-frame clones and misses some; the assay was immunoSEQ multiplex PCR. Seen here are approximately 100,000 clones, about 78% observed once, and the top ten hold about 4%. Sequences were obtained from PBMCs. The source of these receptors is a woman aged 35 to 49 in good health and CMV-seropositive.

This rearrangement joins TRBV6-1 to TRBJ2-2, with TRBD1 matching over 10 bases. This CDR3 has 14 residues. Unmatched junction bases numbered 1, after V lost 3 bases and J lost 6 bases. Germline loops: CDR1 MNHNS, CDR2 SASEGT. CDR3 nucleotides: TGTGCCAGCAGTGACGGACAGGGGGCCGGGGAGCTGTTTTTT. Translation: CASSDGQGAGELFF.

The chain combines TRBV2 with TRBJ2-5, with a weak D call TRBD2 (5 bases). In germline, CDR1 is SNHLY, CDR2 FYNNEI. The CDR3 is 15 residues long. The V end lost 7 bases, the J end lost 3 bases, and 18 bases lay between the germline ends. CDR3 nucleotides: TGTGCCAGCATCCTGACGGGAAGGTGGGAAGAGACCCAGTACTTC. It encodes CASILTGRWEETQYF.

This clone was observed once. The J gene is TRBJ2-7, the V gene TRBV6-6; TRBD2 matches at 8 bases. The CDR3 is 15 residues long. Germline loops: CDR1 MNHNY, CDR2 SVGAGI (reference sequence). Losses at the gene ends were 3 bases for V and 3 bases for J; bases not matched to a gene: 7. The CDR3 DNA reads TGTGCCAGCAGTTATCCGGGACTAGGCCTCTACGAGCAGTACTTC. Translated: CASSYPGLGLYEQYF.

The rearrangement links TRBV10-2 to TRBJ2-1, with TRBD2 identical over 8 bases. The CDR3 consists of 14 residues. V trimming: 6 bases; J trimming: 9 bases; junction bases outside the gene matches: 10. CDR1 WSHSY and CDR2 SAAADI come from the germline V gene. The CDR3 region is CASSETSEGGEQFF. Here the CDR3 DNA reads TGCGCCAGCAGCGAGACTAGCGAGGGGGGTGAGCAGTTCTTC.

The rearrangement joins TRBV6-1 to TRBJ1-2, with 10 bases fitting TRBD1. The ends lost 7 bases at V and 4 bases at J; junction bases unmatched: 9. The germline gives CDR1 MNHNS, CDR2 SASEGT. This CDR3 comprises 15 residues. CDR3 in amino acids: CASTRDRGIVYGYTF. The CDR3 DNA follows: TGTGCCAGCACCAGGGACAGGGGAATTGTCTATGGCTACACCTTC.

The chain recombines TRBV29-1 with TRBJ2-5, with 8 bases aligning to TRBD1. The CDR3 sequence is 14 residues long. With V trimmed by 6 bases and J by 6 bases, 12 bases remained unmatched. Germline assignment: CDR1 SQVTM and CDR2 ANQGSEA. The CDR3 is CSVEPDQGAKTQYF. The CDR3 DNA follows: TGCAGCGTGGAACCTGATCAGGGGGCGAAGACCCAGTACTTC. Based on the CDR3 plus reference TRBV29-1 and TRBJ2-5, the full variable domain is SAVISQKPSRDICQRGTSLTIQCQVDSQVTMMFWYRQQPGQSLTLIATANQGSEATYESGFVIDKFPISRPNLTFSTLTVSNMSPEDSSIYLCSVEPDQGAKTQYFGPGTRLLVL.

The chain joins TRBV5-4 to TRBJ2-5; 12 nucleotides align to TRBD2. V trimming: 5 bases; J trimming: 1 base; junction bases outside the gene matches: 6. Per germline, CDR1 SGHNT and CDR2 YYREEE (reference sequence). The CDR3 is 16 residues long. Here the CDR3 DNA reads TGTGCCAGCAGTGAGCGACTAGCGGGGGCCCAAGAGACCCAGTACTTC. Its translation: CASSERLAGAQETQYF.

The rearrangement joins TRBV5-4 to TRBJ1-3, with D perhaps TRBD1 (5 bases). Germline V CDR1 and CDR2: SGHNT, YYREEE (reference sequence). The CDR3 length is 12 residues. The V and J ends lost 0 bases and 7 bases respectively, with 5 bases between them. In DNA, the CDR3 is TGTGCCAGCAGCTTGGAGGGGAACACCATATATTTT. Protein sequence: CASSLEGNTIYF.

The chain links TRBV2 to TRBJ1-5; TRBD1 matches at 12 bases. V shed 8 bases, J shed 6 bases, and the junction held 2 bases outside the gene matches. The CDR3 is 13 residues long. Per the germline V gene, CDR1 is SNHLY and CDR2 is FYNNEI. CDR3 in amino acids: CASGTGGVQPQHF. CDR3 DNA sequence: TGTGCCAGCGGGACAGGGGGCGTTCAGCCCCAGCATTTT.

The V call is TRBV7-8, the J call TRBJ2-7; unclear D gene. Trimming took 3 bases from V and 0 from J, leaving 9 bases between them. Per germline, CDR1 SGHVS and CDR2 FQNEAQ. The CDR3 contains 14 residues. The CDR3 DNA follows: TGTGCCAGCAGCTTGCGGCTTAACTCCTACGAGCAGTACTTC. Residues: CASSLRLNSYEQYF.

The J gene is TRBJ2-7, the V gene TRBV2; 8 bases agree with TRBD2. The germline CDR1 and CDR2 sequences are SNHLY and FYNNEI. The CDR3 has 15 residues. V lost 7 bases, J lost 1 base, and 9 bases stayed unmatched. CDR3 amino acids: CASKPFTGGSYEQYF. CDR3 nucleotides: TGTGCCAGCAAGCCCTTCACGGGAGGGTCCTACGAGCAGTACTTC.

The chain is built from TRBV20-1 and TRBJ2-2; tentatively, D is TRBD2 (5 bases). The CDR3 has 11 amino acids. Germline CDR1 DFQATT, CDR2 SNEGSKA (reference sequence). CDR3 bases: TGCAGAGGGAGAGGAAGCGGGGAGCTGTTTTTT. Amino acids: CRGRGSGELFF.

This clone was counted only a few times. The V gene is TRBV14, the J gene TRBJ2-1, with D tentatively TRBD2 (6 bases). CDR3 size: 17 residues. The germline V and J ends were trimmed by 1 base and 3 bases, with 16 bases remaining between them. Germline lookup yields CDR1 SGHDN and CDR2 FVKESK. The CDR3, as DNA: TGTGCCAGCAGCCAAGGAGTGCTGCGCGGGATCTACAATGAGCAGTTCTTC. This encodes CASSQGVLRGIYNEQFF.

This chain links TRBV5-1 with TRBJ2-5; 8 positions agree with TRBD1. The CDR3 totals 13 residues. The junction had 2 bases not matched to a gene; V was cut back by 4 bases and J by 3 bases. Per germline, CDR1 SGHRS and CDR2 YFSETQ. CDR3 loop: CASSMTGEETQYF. The CDR3 DNA sequence: TGCGCCAGCAGCATGACAGGGGAAGAGACCCAGTACTTC.

This chain links TRBV6-6 with TRBJ2-3, with 8 bases that match TRBD2. In germline, CDR1 is MNHNY, CDR2 SVGAGI (reference sequence). Trimming took 8 bases from V and 0 from J; bases not matched to a gene: 7. The CDR3 totals 15 residues. The CDR3 coding sequence is TGTGCCAGCTACCAGCGGGAGAGGAGCACAGATACGCAGTATTTT. It translates to CASYQRERSTDTQYF.

The V gene is TRBV5-1, the J gene TRBJ2-5, with D possibly matching TRBD1 (6 bases). The J call may not be correct, given that the DNA end is closer to TRBJ2-7. The length of the CDR3 is 14 residues. Germline CDR1 is SGHRS and CDR2 is YFSETQ. Here the CDR3 reads CASRPGHDSYEQYF. The CDR3 DNA follows: TGCGCCAGCAGGCCGGGACACGATTCCTACGAGCAGTACTTC.

This clone occurred a few times. The CDR3 protein is CASSSGNEQFF. The CDR3 coding sequence is TGCGCCAGCAGCTCCGGTAATGAGCAGTTCTTC. The genes are TRBV5-1 and TRBJ2-1; D is unclear. The CDR3 contains 11 residues. Trimming removed 3 bases at V and 7 bases at J, with 5 bases between. Germline V gene sequence: CDR1 SGHRS, CDR2 YFSETQ.

The rearrangement uses TRBV5-6 and TRBJ2-3, with 8 bases identical to TRBD1. Per the germline V gene, CDR1 is SGHDT and CDR2 is YYEEEE. V was pared by 1 base and J by 6 bases, with 7 bases of the junction left unmatched. The CDR3 covers 15 residues. The CDR3 loop reads CASSLRQGAHDTQYF. The CDR3 region has the DNA TGTGCCAGCAGCTTGAGGCAGGGGGCACACGATACGCAGTATTTT. The full variable domain, in which reference TRBV5-6 and TRBJ2-3 provide the parts outside the CDR3, is DAGVTQSPTHLIKTRGQQVTLRCSPKSGHDTVSWYQQALGQGPQFIFQYYEEEERQRGNFPDRFSGHQFPNYSSELNVNALLLGDSALYLCASSLRQGAHDTQYFGPGTRLTVL.

In this sample, this clone turned up a few times. The chain carries TRBV25-1 and TRBJ1-5; 11 bases match TRBD1. V lost 1 base and J lost 9; bases outside the gene matches: 5. The germline V gene has CDR1 MGHDK and CDR2 SYGVNS. The CDR3 runs 15 residues. The CDR3: CASSESGTGGWPQHF. In nucleotides, the CDR3 is TGTGCCAGCAGTGAATCCGGGACAGGGGGGTGGCCCCAGCATTTT.

The chain uses TRBV9 and TRBJ1-4; the D is unclear. This CDR3 is built from 15 residues. Trimming removed 3 bases from V and 6 bases from J, with 15 bases in between. Per the germline V gene, CDR1 is SGDLS and CDR2 is YYNGEE. This CDR3 reads CASSERPEFYEKLFF. Written as DNA, the CDR3 is TGTGCCAGCAGCGAGAGGCCAGAGTTCTATGAAAAACTGTTTTTT.

The V and J genes are TRBV5-1 and TRBJ2-5, with a weak D call TRBD2 (5 bases). The J call is doubtful: the DNA matches TRBJ2-7 better. Per the germline V gene, CDR1 is SGHRS and CDR2 is YFSETQ. The CDR3 is 14 amino acids. The CDR3 sequence: CASSSFLEGGEQYF. The CDR3 DNA follows: TGCGCCAGCAGCTCATTCCTTGAGGGTGGCGAGCAGTACTTC.

The chain couples TRBV27 to TRBJ2-3; a possible D gene is TRBD1 (6 bases). The germline gives CDR1 MNHEY, CDR2 SMNVEV (reference sequence). The CDR3 loop spans 15 amino acids. Trimming took off 4 bases at V and 0 bases at J, with 11 bases between the two ends. This CDR3 is CASSSLRGSTDTQYF. The CDR3 DNA reads TGTGCCAGCAGTTCTTTAAGGGGGAGCACAGATACGCAGTATTTT.

The chain has TRBV5-1 and TRBJ2-3; TRBD2 matches 11 bases. V trimming: 4 bases; J trimming: 4 bases; junction bases outside the gene matches: 8. This CDR3 has 16 residues. The germline V gene encodes CDR1 SGHRS and CDR2 YFSETQ. This CDR3 is CASSPTSGSHPDTQYF. In DNA form, the CDR3 reads TGCGCCAGCAGCCCTACTAGCGGGAGTCACCCAGATACGCAGTATTTT.

This clone has more than one count but fewer than ten. The V and J genes are TRBV2 and TRBJ2-1, with 11 bases fitting TRBD2. Germline V gene data show CDR1 as SNHLY and CDR2 as FYNNEI. CDR3 size: 16 residues. J gave up 9 bases and V 2 bases, and 9 bases lay outside the gene matches. The CDR3 DNA sequence: TGTGCCAGCAGTGAATGGTTAGCGGGAGGGCCTGGTGAGCAGTTCTTC. Residues: CASSEWLAGGPGEQFF. Combining the CDR3 with reference TRBV2 and TRBJ2-1 gives the whole variable domain EPEVTQTPSHQVTQMGQEVILRCVPISNHLYFYWYRQILGQKVEFLVSFYNNEISEKSEIFDDQFSVERPDGSNFTLKIRSTKLEDSAMYFCASSEWLAGGPGEQFFGPGTRLTVL.

The chain is built from TRBV28 and TRBJ2-3, with TRBD2 as a possible D gene (7 bases). The CDR3 sequence is 14 residues long. V lost 8 bases, J lost 6 bases, and 18 bases lay in between. CDR1 is MDHEN, CDR2 SYDVKM, per germline. CDR3 protein: CASLGGPPGDTQYF. In nucleotides, the CDR3 is TGTGCCAGCCTGGGGGGGCCCCCTGGCGATACGCAGTATTTT.

The chain carries TRBV11-2 and TRBJ2-5, with D possibly matching TRBD2 (6 bases). Germline loops: CDR1 SGHAT, CDR2 FQNNGV. The V gene lost 3 bases and the J gene lost 1 base, with 9 bases spanning the gap. This CDR3 spans 14 amino acids. The CDR3 DNA reads TGTGCCAGCAGCTTTACTAGCTCCCAAGAGACCCAGTACTTC. Translation gives CASSFTSSQETQYF.